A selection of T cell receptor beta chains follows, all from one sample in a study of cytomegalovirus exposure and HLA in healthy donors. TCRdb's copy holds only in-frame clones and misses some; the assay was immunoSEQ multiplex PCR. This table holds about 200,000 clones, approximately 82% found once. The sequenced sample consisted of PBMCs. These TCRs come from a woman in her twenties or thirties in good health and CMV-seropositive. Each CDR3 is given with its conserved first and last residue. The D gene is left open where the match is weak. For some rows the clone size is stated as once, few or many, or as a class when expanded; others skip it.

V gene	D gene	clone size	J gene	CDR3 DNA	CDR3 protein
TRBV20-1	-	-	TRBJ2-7	TGCAGTGCGGGGGCCCTGGGCGAGCAGTACTTC	CSAGALGEQYF
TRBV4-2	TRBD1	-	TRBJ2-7	TGTGCCAGCAGCCAAGATTTGAGGGGGCGGTACGAGCAGTACTTC	CASSQDLRGRYEQYF
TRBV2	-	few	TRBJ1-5	TGTGCCGCGAGCCCCCCCAATCAGCCCCAGCATTTT	CAASPPNQPQHF
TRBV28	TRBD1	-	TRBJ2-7	TGTGCCAGCAGGACACAGGGGATCAGCTACGAGCAGTACTTC	CASRTQGISYEQYF
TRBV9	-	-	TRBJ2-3	TGTGCCAGCAGCGTAGCAGCGAGTAGCACAGATACGCAGTATTTT	CASSVAASSTDTQYF
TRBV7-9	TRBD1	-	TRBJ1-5	TGTGCCAGCAGCCGCGGGACAGGGGTTAGCAATCAGCCCCAGCATTTT	CASSRGTGVSNQPQHF
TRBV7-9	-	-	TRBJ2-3	TGTGCCAGCAGCTTGTTTCCGGGTTCGGCAGATACGCAGTATTTT	CASSLFPGSADTQYF
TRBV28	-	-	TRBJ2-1	TGTGCCAGCAGTTTATTGTCTGACGCGGCAGGGCAACAGTTCTTC	CASSLLSDAAGQQFF
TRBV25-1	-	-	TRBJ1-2	TGTGCCAGCCGTCAAGGGAGTTTAGGCTACACCTTC	CASRQGSLGYTF
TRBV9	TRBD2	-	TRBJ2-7	TGTGCCAGCAGCGTAGGGGTAACTAGCGGGAGGGACGAGCAGTACTTC	CASSVGVTSGRDEQYF
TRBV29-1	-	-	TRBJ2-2	TGCAGCGTCCCCCGCGCCGGGGAGCTGTTTTTT	CSVPRAGELFF
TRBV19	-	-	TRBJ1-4	TGTGCCAGTAGTATAGGGTCAGGAGGCAATGAAAAACTGTTTTTT	CASSIGSGGNEKLFF
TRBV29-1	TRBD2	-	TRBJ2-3	TGCAGCGACACACTAGCGGGAGACGATACGCAGTATTTT	CSDTLAGDDTQYF
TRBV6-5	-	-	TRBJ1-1	TGTGCCAGCAGTTACTCTGGGGAGGGCCTGAAAGCTTTCTTT	CASSYSGEGLKAFF
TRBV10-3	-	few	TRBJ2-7	TGTGCCATCGGCCGCACGTCCGAGCAGTACTTC	CAIGRTSEQYF
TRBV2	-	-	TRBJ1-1	TGTGCCAGCAGTGACGGGGTGAGGTACACTGAAGCTTTCTTT	CASSDGVRYTEAFF
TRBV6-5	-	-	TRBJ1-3	TGTGCCAGCAGTTCCACAGGGTACGGAAACACCATATATTTT	CASSSTGYGNTIYF
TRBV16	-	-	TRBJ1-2	TGTGCCAGCAGCCAATTAGCAACTAACTATGGCTACACCTTC	CASSQLATNYGYTF
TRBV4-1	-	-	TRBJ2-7	TGCGCCAGCAGCCAAGATCTAACCGGGGAGCAGTACTTC	CASSQDLTGEQYF
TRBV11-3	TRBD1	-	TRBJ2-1	TGTGCCAGCGAGGGACAGGACAGCAATGAGCAGTTCTTC	CASEGQDSNEQFF
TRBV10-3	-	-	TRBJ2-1	TGTGCCATCAGTGAAGCCCTAGCCTCTCCCTCCTACAATGAGCAGTTCTTC	CAISEALASPSYNEQFF
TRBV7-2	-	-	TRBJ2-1	TGTGCCAGCAGCTTAGAGTGGCGGAGTGGCTACAATGAGCAGTTCTTC	CASSLEWRSGYNEQFF
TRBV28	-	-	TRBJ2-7	TGTGCCAGCAGTTTTAGGGGCCCGACCTACGAGCAGTACTTC	CASSFRGPTYEQYF
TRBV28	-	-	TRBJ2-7	TGTGCCAGCAGGCTCGGCGGGGCCTACGAGCAGTACTTC	CASRLGGAYEQYF
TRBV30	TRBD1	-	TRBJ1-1	TGTGCCTGGAGCGTTTACAGGGGAACCATGAACACTGAAGCTTTCTTT	CAWSVYRGTMNTEAFF
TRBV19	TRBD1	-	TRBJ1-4	TGTGCCAGTAGTATAAGGGGGCAGAGGGAAAAACTGTTTTTT	CASSIRGQREKLFF
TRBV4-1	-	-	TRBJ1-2	TGCGCCAGCAGCCAAGACCCGACGGCGGGTGGCTACACCTTC	CASSQDPTAGGYTF
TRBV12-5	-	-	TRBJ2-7	TGTGCTAGCGGGATTGCGGCCAGCACCTACGAGCAGTACTTC	CASGIAASTYEQYF
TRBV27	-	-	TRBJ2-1	TGTGCCAGCCTGTCGAGATGGTCTCTGAGTGCCCTAGGGAGCTCCTACAATGAGCAGTTCTTC	CASLSRWSLSALGSSYNEQFF
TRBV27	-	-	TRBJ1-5	TGTGCCAGCAGTTTATCGGGGCCATTCAATCAGCCCCAGCATTTT	CASSLSGPFNQPQHF
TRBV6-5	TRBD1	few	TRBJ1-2	TGTGCCAGCAGTTTACAGGGGGCTTTTAACTATGGCTACACCTTC	CASSLQGAFNYGYTF
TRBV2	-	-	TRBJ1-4	TGTGCCAGCAGGGAGGGTTGGGGTGATGAAAAACTGTTTTTT	CASREGWGDEKLFF
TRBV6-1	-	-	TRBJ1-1	TGTGCCAGCAGGGAACGGTACACTGAAGCTTTCTTT	CASRERYTEAFF
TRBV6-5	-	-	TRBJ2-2	TGTGCCAGCAGTTACTTGACTGAGAACACCGGGGAGCTGTTTTTT	CASSYLTENTGELFF
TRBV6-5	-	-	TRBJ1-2	TGTGCCAGCAGCTTATCCGGAGTGAGGGGCTACACCTTC	CASSLSGVRGYTF
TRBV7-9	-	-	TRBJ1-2	TGTGCCAGCAGTCACCCAACGGGGGACCCATATGGCTACACCTTC	CASSHPTGDPYGYTF
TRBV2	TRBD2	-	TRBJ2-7	TGTGCCAGCAGTGGAGTTACCGGGACTAGCGGCGAGCAGTACTTC	CASSGVTGTSGEQYF
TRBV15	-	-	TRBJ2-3	TGTGCCACCAGCAGAGAAAGTAGCCACACAGATACGCAGTATTTT	CATSRESSHTDTQYF
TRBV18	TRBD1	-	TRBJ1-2	TGTGCCAGCTCATCCTCTGGACAGGGGGCTGACTATGGCTACACCTTC	CASSSSGQGADYGYTF
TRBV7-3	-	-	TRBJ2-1	TGTGCCAGCAGCTCCCAGGGGATTAGCTCCTACAATGAGCAGTTCTTC	CASSSQGISSYNEQFF
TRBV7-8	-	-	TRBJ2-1	TGTGCCAGCAGCCCCGTTTATGAGCAGTTCTTC	CASSPVYEQFF
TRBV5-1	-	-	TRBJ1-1	TGCGCCAGTCACCCAGGGGACCAGAACACTGAAGCTTTCTTT	CASHPGDQNTEAFF
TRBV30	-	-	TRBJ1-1	TGTGCCGCGGGGGGCCGGCCCGCATCGAACACTGAAGCTTTCTTT	CAAGGRPASNTEAFF
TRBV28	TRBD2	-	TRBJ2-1	TGTGCCAGCAGTTTAACTCGGGCTAGCGGGGGTAATGAGCAGTTCTTC	CASSLTRASGGNEQFF
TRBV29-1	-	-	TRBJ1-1	TGCAGCGTTGAATGGGCTCCGAACACTGAAGCTTTCTTT	CSVEWAPNTEAFF
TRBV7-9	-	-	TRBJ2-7	TGTGCCAGCAGCTTCCCAGGGTGGTACGAGCAGTACTTC	CASSFPGWYEQYF
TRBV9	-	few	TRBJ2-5	TGTGCCAGCAGCGCGTGGGTCGGAGGGTACCAAGAGACCCAGTACTTC	CASSAWVGGYQETQYF
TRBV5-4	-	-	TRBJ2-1	TGTGCCAGCAGCTTTAGGGGGTCTCACAATGAGCAGTTCTTC	CASSFRGSHNEQFF
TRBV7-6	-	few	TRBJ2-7	TGTGCCAGCAGCGGACAGAGCTACGAGCAGTACTTC	CASSGQSYEQYF
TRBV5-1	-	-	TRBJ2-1	TGCGCCAGCAGCTTGCAAGGATCTAGCACGTTCTTC	CASSLQGSSTFF
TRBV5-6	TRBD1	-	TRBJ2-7	TGTGCCAGCAGCTACCCCTACGGGACAGGAGCCTACGAGCAGTACTTC	CASSYPYGTGAYEQYF
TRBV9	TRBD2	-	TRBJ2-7	TGTGCCAGCAGCGTAGAGGGAGGGCAGGCCACCTACGAGCAGTACTTC	CASSVEGGQATYEQYF
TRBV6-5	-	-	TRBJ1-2	TGTGCCAGCAGTTATTCGACGGCAGGAGGCTACACCTTC	CASSYSTAGGYTF
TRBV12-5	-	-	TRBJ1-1	TGTGCTAGTGGACGAAACTCTGGTTATCGCACTGAAGCTTTCTTT	CASGRNSGYRTEAFF
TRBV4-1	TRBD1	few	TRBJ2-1	TGCGCCAGCAGCGGTCCGGGACAGGGCTACAATGAGCAGTTCTTC	CASSGPGQGYNEQFF
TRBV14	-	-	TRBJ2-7	TGTGCCAGCAGCCAACACTACGAGCAGTACTTC	CASSQHYEQYF
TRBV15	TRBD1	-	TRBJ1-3	TGTGCCACCAGTCCGAGGACAGGACATTCGGGAAACACCATATATTTT	CATSPRTGHSGNTIYF
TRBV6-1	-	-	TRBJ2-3	TGTGCCAGCAGTGAAGTCGGGGATTCGGCGCAGTATTTT	CASSEVGDSAQYF